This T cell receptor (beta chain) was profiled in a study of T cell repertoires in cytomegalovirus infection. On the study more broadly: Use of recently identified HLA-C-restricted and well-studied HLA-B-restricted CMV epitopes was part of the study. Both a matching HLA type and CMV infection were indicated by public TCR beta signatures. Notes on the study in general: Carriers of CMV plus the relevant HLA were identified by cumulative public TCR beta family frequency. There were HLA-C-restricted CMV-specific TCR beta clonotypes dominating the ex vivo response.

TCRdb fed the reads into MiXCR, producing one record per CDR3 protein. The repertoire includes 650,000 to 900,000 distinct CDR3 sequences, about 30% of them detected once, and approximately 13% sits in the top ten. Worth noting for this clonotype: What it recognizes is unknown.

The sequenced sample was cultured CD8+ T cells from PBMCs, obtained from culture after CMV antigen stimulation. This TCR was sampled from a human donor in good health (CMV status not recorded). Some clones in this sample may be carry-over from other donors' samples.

The CDR3 here is CASRSQGEPGANVLTF. The CDR3 DNA reads TGTGCCAGCAGGTCCCAGGGGGAACCAGGGGCCAACGTCCTGACTTTC. This sequence joins TRBV12-3 or TRBV12-4 and TRBJ2-6; 7 positions agree with TRBD1. The CDR3 has 16 amino acids. V was pared by 6 bases and J by 4 bases, with 9 bases of the junction left unmatched.